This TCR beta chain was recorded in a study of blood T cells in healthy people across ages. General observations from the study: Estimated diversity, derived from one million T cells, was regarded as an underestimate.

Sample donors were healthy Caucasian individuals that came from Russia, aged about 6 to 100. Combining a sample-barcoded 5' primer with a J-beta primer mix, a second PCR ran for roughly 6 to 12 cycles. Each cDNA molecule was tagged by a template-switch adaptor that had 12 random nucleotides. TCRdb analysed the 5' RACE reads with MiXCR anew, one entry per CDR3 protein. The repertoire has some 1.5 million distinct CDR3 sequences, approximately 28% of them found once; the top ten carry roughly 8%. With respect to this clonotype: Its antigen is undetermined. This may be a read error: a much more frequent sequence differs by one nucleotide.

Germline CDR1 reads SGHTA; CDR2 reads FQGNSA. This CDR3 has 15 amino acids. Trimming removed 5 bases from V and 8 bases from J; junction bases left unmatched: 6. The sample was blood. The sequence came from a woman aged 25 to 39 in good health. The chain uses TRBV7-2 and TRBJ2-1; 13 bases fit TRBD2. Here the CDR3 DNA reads TGTGCCAGCAGCCGGACTAGCGGGGGTTTGGATGAGCAGTTCTTC. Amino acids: CASSRTSGGLDEQFF.